The 3 T cell receptor beta chains listed next were all sequenced from one sample in a study of blood T cells in healthy people across ages. A second PCR of about 7 to 12 cycles used a sample-barcoded 5' primer and a J-beta primer mix. TCRdb re-called the 5' RACE reads with MiXCR, one entry per CDR3 protein. The sample contains fewer than 600,000 distinct CDR3 sequences, about 29% of which appear only once. The sample was also linked to a second study, of T cells of mothers and their children.

Sequencing was carried out using blood. The source of these receptors is a boy under 10 years old in good health.

V gene TRBV19 combines with J gene TRBJ2-5; possibly TRBD1 for D (6 bases). Trimming removed 3 bases from V and 2 bases from J, with 13 bases in between. Germline CDR1 LNHDA, CDR2 SQIVND (reference sequence). CDR3 size: 15 residues. The CDR3 loop reads CASSIVGQRQETQYF. DNA for the CDR3: TGTGCCAGTAGTATCGTAGGACAGCGGCAAGAGACCCAGTACTTC.

V gene TRBV6-6 combines with J gene TRBJ1-1; D possibly corresponds to TRBD1 (5 bases). Germline V gene data show CDR1 as MNHNY and CDR2 as SVGAGI (reference sequence). This CDR3 comprises 15 residues. With 2 bases removed from V and 4 bases from J, the gap between germline ends came to 14 bases. The CDR3 loop is CASSYPGTGGTEAFF. CDR3 DNA sequence: TGTGCCAGCAGTTACCCAGGGACTGGGGGCACTGAAGCTTTCTTT.

In this sample, this clonotype turned up many times. The rearrangement uses TRBV7-6 and TRBJ2-3, with D possibly TRBD2 on 5 matching bases. Per germline, CDR1 SGHVS and CDR2 FNYEAQ. This CDR3 spans 14 amino acids. The V gene lost 5 bases and the J gene lost 2 bases, with 11 bases spanning the gap. The CDR3, as DNA: TGTGCCAGCAGCCCCCTCCTAGCCACAGATACGCAGTATTTT. Protein product: CASSPLLATDTQYF.